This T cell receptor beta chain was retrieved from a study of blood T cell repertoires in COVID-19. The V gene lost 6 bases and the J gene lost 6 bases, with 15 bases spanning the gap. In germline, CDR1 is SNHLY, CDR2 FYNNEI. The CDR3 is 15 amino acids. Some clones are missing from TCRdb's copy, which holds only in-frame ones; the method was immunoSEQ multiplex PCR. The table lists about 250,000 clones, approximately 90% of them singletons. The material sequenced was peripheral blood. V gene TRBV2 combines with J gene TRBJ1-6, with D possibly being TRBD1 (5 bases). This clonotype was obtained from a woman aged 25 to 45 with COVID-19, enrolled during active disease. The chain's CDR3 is CASSMTELSNSPLHF. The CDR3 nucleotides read TGTGCCAGCAGCATGACAGAATTAAGTAATTCACCCCTCCACTTT.